Following are 24 T cell receptor beta chains from one sample sequenced in a study of CD8+ T cells in alopecia areata. Extracted RNA was reverse transcribed, and the resulting cDNA served as sequencing template. Assay used: immunoSEQ multiplex PCR; TCRdb lists only in-frame clones, some missing. The table includes about 220,000 clones, more than 45% detected once. The sample's treatment: oral pan-JAK inhibitor, 5-10 mg twice daily. Material: CD4+ T cells sorted from blood, obtained at week 4, from a patient treated with tofacitinib. The source of these receptors is a human donor with alopecia areata.

This sequence joins TRBV4-1 and TRBJ2-7, with D uncertain. The ends were cut back, 3 bases at V and 7 bases at J, with 19 bases in the middle. This CDR3 has 15 amino acids. Germline assignment: CDR1 MGHRA and CDR2 YSYEKL. In DNA, the CDR3 is TGCGCCAGCAGCCACCCTTCTGACCAGTCTCGAGAGCAGTACTTC. Protein sequence: CASSHPSDQSREQYF.

The chain couples TRBV29-1 to TRBJ1-1; no clear D gene. Trimming cost V 5 bases and J 4 bases, with 11 bases left between them. Germline values: CDR1 SQVTM, CDR2 ANQGSEA. The CDR3 runs to 12 residues. The CDR3 loop reads CSVLHGVTEAFF. Here the CDR3 DNA reads TGCAGCGTTCTCCATGGGGTCACTGAAGCTTTCTTT.

This clone was recorded many times. CDR3 bases: TGTGCCAGTAGTATAGATCTTGAGAGGCCCACTGAAGCTTTCTTT. Translation: CASSIDLERPTEAFF. J is TRBJ1-1 and V is TRBV19; D unresolved. The length of the CDR3 is 15 residues. Germline values: CDR1 LNHDA, CDR2 SQIVND (reference sequence). The V end lost 0 bases, the J end lost 4 bases, and 12 bases lay between the germline ends.

This chain connects TRBV27 to TRBJ2-7; D possibly corresponds to TRBD1 (6 bases). Germline V gene data show CDR1 as MNHEY and CDR2 as SMNVEV (reference sequence). The CDR3 runs 14 residues. The germline V and J ends were trimmed by 6 bases and 7 bases, with 19 bases remaining between them. The CDR3 loop is CASRALQGLGEQYF. CDR3 nucleotides: TGTGCCAGCAGGGCCTTACAGGGTCTAGGAGAGCAGTACTTC.

The chain has TRBV30 and TRBJ2-3, with 7 bases aligning to TRBD2. Per the germline V gene, CDR1 is GTSNPN and CDR2 is SVGIG (reference sequence). The CDR3 covers 15 residues. With V trimmed by 0 bases and J by 4 bases, 7 bases remained unmatched. DNA for the CDR3: TGTGCCTGGAGTGTCGGCGGGAGAAGAGCAGATACGCAGTATTTT. Translation gives CAWSVGGRRADTQYF.

This sequence joins TRBV6-6 and TRBJ1-1, with TRBD1 identical over 7 bases. Per germline, CDR1 MNHNY and CDR2 SVGAGI (reference sequence). V dropped 1 base and J dropped 2; count of bases not matched to a gene: 4. This CDR3 region has 15 residues. The CDR3 sequence is CASSYFGTANTEAFF. In nucleotides, the CDR3 is TGTGCCAGCAGTTACTTCGGGACAGCAAACACTGAAGCTTTCTTT.

This clone came up once. The chain has TRBV4-1 and TRBJ1-6, with D tentatively TRBD1 (5 bases). V was trimmed by 1 base and J by 10 bases, leaving 17 bases between them. The germline gives CDR1 MGHRA, CDR2 YSYEKL. The CDR3 has 16 residues. The CDR3 protein is CASSQGLTEQRSPLHF. The DNA of the CDR3 is TGCGCCAGCAGCCAAGGCCTGACAGAGCAAAGATCACCCCTCCACTTT.

The rearrangement joins TRBV30 to TRBJ2-6; no clear D. The ends were cut back, 4 bases at V and 3 bases at J, with 10 bases in the middle. From germline, CDR1 is GTSNPN and CDR2 SVGIG (reference sequence). The CDR3 sequence is 14 residues long. The CDR3 coding sequence is TGTGCCTGGACACTTAGGGATGGGGCCAACGTCCTGACTTTC. It codes for CAWTLRDGANVLTF.

This CDR3 reads CASSWGGETQYF. The CDR3 DNA reads as TGTGCCAGCAGCTGGGGCGGGGAGACCCAGTACTTC. This rearrangement joins TRBV7-2 to TRBJ2-5; possibly TRBD1 or TRBD2 for D (5 bases each). V shed 4 bases and J shed 5 bases, with 8 bases lying between them. The CDR3 sequence is 12 residues long. Germline assignment: CDR1 SGHTA and CDR2 FQGNSA.

The chain uses TRBV29-1 and TRBJ2-5; D is ambiguous. Between the trimmed V and J ends, which lost 5 bases and 4 bases, there was a span of 8 bases. Germline CDR1 and CDR2: SQVTM and ANQGSEA. This CDR3 has 11 residues. The CDR3 here is CSVRWGETQYF. The DNA for the CDR3 is TGCAGCGTTAGGTGGGGAGAGACCCAGTACTTC.

This clone was recorded a few times. The J gene is TRBJ1-1, the V gene TRBV19, with D hard to call. The V gene's germline CDR1 is LNHDA and CDR2 SQIVND (reference sequence). V lost 3 bases, J lost 2 bases, and 7 bases lay in between. There are 13 residues in the CDR3. The CDR3 reads CASSISRNTEAFF. In DNA, the CDR3 is TGTGCCAGTAGTATTTCCAGAAACACTGAAGCTTTCTTT.

This clone came up a few times. J is TRBJ2-5 and V is TRBV2, with D unresolved. This CDR3 contains 11 residues. CDR1 and CDR2 (germline): SNHLY, FYNNEI. V dropped 6 bases and J dropped 3 bases, with 5 bases sitting between them. The CDR3 protein is CASRIEETQYF. Written as DNA, the CDR3 is TGTGCCAGCAGGATAGAAGAGACCCAGTACTTC.

Only a few counts were recorded for this clone. The rearrangement links TRBV7-2 to TRBJ2-5; 9 bases agree with TRBD1. The CDR3 consists of 13 residues. V was pared by 5 bases and J by 5 bases, with 3 bases of the junction left unmatched. CDR1 and CDR2 from the germline V gene are SGHTA and FQGNSA. The CDR3 is CASSLGQGETQYF. DNA for the CDR3: TGTGCCAGCAGCCTCGGACAGGGGGAGACCCAGTACTTC. The whole variable domain, filled in from reference TRBV7-2 and TRBJ2-5, reads GAGVSQSPSNKVTEKGKDVELRCDPISGHTALYWYRQSLGQGLEFLIYFQGNSAPDKSGLPSDRFSAERTGGSVSTLTIQRTQQEDSAVYLCASSLGQGETQYFGPGTRLLVL.

This clone was counted ten times or more. The gene calls are TRBV10-3 and TRBJ2-1, with 8 bases that match TRBD2. The ends lost 2 bases at V and 8 bases at J; junction bases unmatched: 8. The CDR3 spans 15 residues. Per germline, CDR1 ENHRY and CDR2 SYGVKD. The CDR3 protein is CAISEGSGLGHEQFF. The CDR3 DNA reads as TGTGCCATCAGTGAGGGCTCGGGACTAGGCCATGAGCAGTTCTTC.

This clone was counted between two and nine times. The rearrangement uses TRBV5-1 and TRBJ1-2, with D uncertain. Trimming pared 0 bases from V and 8 bases from J, leaving 11 bases between. Germline lookup yields CDR1 SGHRS and CDR2 YFSETQ. This CDR3 contains 13 residues. Here the CDR3 reads CASSLDQIGGYTF. In nucleotides, the CDR3 is TGCGCCAGCAGCTTGGACCAGATTGGAGGCTACACCTTC. Complete variable domain (other parts from reference TRBV5-1 and TRBJ1-2): KAGVTQTPRYLIKTRGQQVTLSCSPISGHRSVSWYQQTPGQGLQFLFEYFSETQRNKGNFPGRFSGRQFSNSRSEMNVSTLELGDSALYLCASSLDQIGGYTFGSGTRLTVV.

Points on this clone: This specimen includes other DNA sequences encoding the same CDR3. The chain employs TRBV30 and TRBJ1-5; TRBD1 matches at 8 bases. Trimming removed 5 bases from V and 0 bases from J; junction bases left unmatched: 0. The CDR3 totals 13 residues. Germline V gene lookup returns CDR1 GTSNPN and CDR2 SVGIG (reference sequence). CDR3 DNA sequence: TGTGCCTGGGGACAGGGTAGCAATCAGCCCCAGCATTTT. Translation gives CAWGQGSNQPQHF. The entire variable domain, with the rest obtained from reference TRBV30 and TRBJ1-5, is as follows: SQTIHQWPATLVQPVGSPLSLECTVEGTSNPNLYWYRQAAGRGLQLLFYSVGIGQISSEVPQNLSASRPQDRQFILSSKKLLLSDSGFYLCAWGQGSNQPQHFGDGTRLSIL.

This clone appeared a few times. The genes are TRBV23-1 and TRBJ2-1; D ambiguous. TRBV23-1 is classed as an ORF, of uncertain function. This CDR3 has 16 amino acids. V lost 0 bases and J 5 bases, leaving 14 bases between the germline ends. CDR3 sequence: CASSQSLDVSHNEQFF. The CDR3, as DNA: TGCGCCAGCAGTCAATCCCTGGATGTTTCGCACAATGAGCAGTTCTTC.

As for this clone: The sample contains more than one DNA sequence encoding this CDR3. The rearrangement links TRBV18 to TRBJ1-2, with 7 bases identical to TRBD1. The CDR3 is made up of 13 amino acids. The germline V gene has CDR1 KGHSH and CDR2 LQKENI. Trimming cost V 3 bases and J 6 bases; bases outside gene matches: 4. CDR3 sequence (DNA): TGTGCCAGCTCACCGCGACAGGGAGATGGCTACACCTTC. Encoded protein: CASSPRQGDGYTF.

The chain is built from TRBV5-4 and TRBJ2-7; 10 bases line up with TRBD1. The CDR3 is made up of 15 amino acids. The junction had 8 bases not matched to a gene; V was cut back by 3 bases and J by 5 bases. Per germline, CDR1 SGHNT and CDR2 YYREEE (reference sequence). The CDR3 protein is CASSYPGTGDHEQYF. In DNA form, the CDR3 reads TGTGCCAGCAGCTATCCCGGGACAGGGGACCACGAGCAGTACTTC.

The chain joins TRBV7-8 to TRBJ2-7; 8 nucleotides line up with TRBD2. This CDR3 has 14 amino acids. CDR1 is SGHVS, CDR2 FQNEAQ, per germline. J lost 0 bases, V lost 3 bases, and 1 base had no gene match. The CDR3 loop is CASSFTSGSYEQYF. The CDR3 bases are TGTGCCAGCAGCTTTACTAGCGGCTCCTACGAGCAGTACTTC. The whole variable domain, remainder taken from reference TRBV7-8 and TRBJ2-7, is GAGVSQSPRYKVAKRGQDVALRCDPISGHVSLFWYQQALGQGPEFLTYFQNEAQLDKSGLPSDRFFAERPEGSVSTLKIQRTQQEDSAVYLCASSFTSGSYEQYFGPGTRLTVT.

The chain uses TRBV9 and TRBJ2-1, with 7 nucleotides matching TRBD2. The CDR3 length is 14 residues. CDR1 SGDLS and CDR2 YYNGEE come from the germline V gene. With V trimmed by 3 bases and J by 5 bases, 5 bases remained unmatched. CDR3 DNA: TGTGCCAGCAGCGGCCAGCGGGGAGACAATGAGCAGTTCTTC. Translation: CASSGQRGDNEQFF. Full variable domain (rest looked up from reference TRBV9 and TRBJ2-1): DSGVTQTPKHLITATGQRVTLRCSPRSGDLSVYWYQQSLDQGLQFLIQYYNGEERAKGNILERFSAQQFPDLHSELNLSSLELGDSALYFCASSGQRGDNEQFFGPGTRLTVL.

The chain joins TRBV13 to TRBJ2-1; D ambiguous. Trimming pared 1 base from V and 6 bases from J, leaving 19 bases between. Germline-derived CDR1 and CDR2 are PRHDT and FYEKMQ (reference sequence). This CDR3 spans 17 amino acids. CDR3 sequence reads: CASSLAYRLIGVNEQFF. CDR3 bases: TGTGCCAGCAGCTTAGCATATCGGCTAATAGGTGTCAATGAGCAGTTCTTC.

The V and J genes are TRBV15 and TRBJ2-4; D ambiguous. Trimming left V 1 base short and J 7 bases short, with 11 bases between. This CDR3 has 14 residues. Germline loops: CDR1 LNHNV, CDR2 YYDKDF (reference sequence). CDR3 coding DNA: TGTGCCACCAGCAGAGTTGCAGCAAAGAACATTCAGTACTTC. It encodes CATSRVAAKNIQYF. The complete variable domain, with remaining parts taken from reference TRBV15 and TRBJ2-4, reads DAMVIQNPRYQVTQFGKPVTLSCSQTLNHNVMYWYQQKSSQAPKLLFHYYDKDFNNEADTPDNFQSRRPNTSFCFLDIRSPGLGDTAMYLCATSRVAAKNIQYFGAGTRLSVL.

With regard to this clone: The CDR3 carries no conserved terminal phenylalanine or tryptophan, so it likely arises from a read error. The J gene is TRBJ1-1, the V gene TRBV9; D is possibly TRBD1 (5 bases). Germline V gene lookup returns CDR1 SGDLS and CDR2 YYNGEE. CDR3 size: 15 residues. With 2 bases removed from V and 4 bases from J, the gap between germline ends came to 15 bases. CDR3 coding DNA: TGTGCCAGCAGCGTCACCGTGACAGCCGGCACTGAAGCTTTCTGT. Translating gives CASSVTVTAGTEAFC.